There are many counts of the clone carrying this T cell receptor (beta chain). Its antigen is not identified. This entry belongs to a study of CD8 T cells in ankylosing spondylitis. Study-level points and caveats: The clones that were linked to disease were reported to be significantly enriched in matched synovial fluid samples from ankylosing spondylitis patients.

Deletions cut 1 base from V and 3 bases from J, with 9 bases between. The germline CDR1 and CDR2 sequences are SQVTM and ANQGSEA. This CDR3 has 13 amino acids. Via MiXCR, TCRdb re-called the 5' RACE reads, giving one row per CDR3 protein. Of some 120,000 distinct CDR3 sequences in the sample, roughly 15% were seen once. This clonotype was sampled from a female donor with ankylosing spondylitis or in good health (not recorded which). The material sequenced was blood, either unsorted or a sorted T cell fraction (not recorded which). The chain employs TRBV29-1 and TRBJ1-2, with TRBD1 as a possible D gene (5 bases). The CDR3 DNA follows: TGCAGCGTTGAAGGGGGCGCGCACTATGGCTACACCTTC. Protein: CSVEGGAHYGYTF.